Following are 16 T cell receptor beta chains from one sample sequenced in a study of OX40 agonist ivuxolimab in advanced cancers. Library construction relied on the immunoSEQ multiplex PCR assay. In TCRdb, the immuneACCESS table is reduced to in-frame sequences with V and J assigned. These tables do not hold every clone; where another copy was compared, an unresolved V gene accounts for under half, and the others remain unexplained. The sample has about 130,000 clones on record, 85% to 95% of them singletons. The ten biggest clones cover roughly 1% of the sample. Source: CD4+ or CD8+ T cells sorted from blood, taken in a trial of the OX40 agonist ivuxolimab. These receptors were taken from an adult with an advanced solid tumor such as melanoma, head and neck, liver or kidney cancer.

The chain has TRBV7-9 and TRBJ1-2; unclear D gene. CDR3 length equals 12 residues. Germline lookup yields CDR1 SEHNR and CDR2 FQNEAQ (reference sequence). V was trimmed by 2 bases and J by 8 bases, leaving 9 bases between them. DNA of the CDR3: TGTGCCAGCAGCTTATCCCGACCCGGCTACACCTTC. Translated: CASSLSRPGYTF. Filled out from reference TRBV7-9 and TRBJ1-2, the complete variable domain reads DTGVSQNPRHKITKRGQNVTFRCDPISEHNRLYWYRQTLGQGPEFLTYFQNEAQLEKSRLLSDRFSAERPKGSFSTLEIQRTEQGDSAMYLCASSLSRPGYTFGSGTRLTVV.

The chain uses TRBV5-6 and TRBJ2-5; 13 bases are a match to TRBD2. The length of the CDR3 is 16 residues. Losses at the gene ends were 3 bases for V and 5 bases for J; bases not matched to a gene: 7. The V gene's germline CDR1 is SGHDT and CDR2 YYEEEE. This CDR3 is CASSSRTSGSGETQYF. The CDR3 nucleotides are TGTGCCAGCAGCTCCCGGACTAGCGGGAGCGGGGAGACCCAGTACTTC. Full variable domain (remainder filled in from reference TRBV5-6 and TRBJ2-5): DAGVTQSPTHLIKTRGQQVTLRCSPKSGHDTVSWYQQALGQGPQFIFQYYEEEERQRGNFPDRFSGHQFPNYSSELNVNALLLGDSALYLCASSSRTSGSGETQYFGPGTRLLVL.

This chain joins TRBV30 and TRBJ1-1; D is undetermined. This CDR3 region has 13 residues. Trimming left V 0 bases short and J 5 bases short, with 10 bases between. Germline-derived CDR1 and CDR2 are GTSNPN and SVGIG (reference sequence). The CDR3 protein is CAWSVRSGTEAFF. The CDR3 DNA sequence: TGTGCCTGGAGTGTACGCAGCGGGACTGAAGCTTTCTTT. Based on the CDR3 plus reference TRBV30 and TRBJ1-1, the full variable domain is SQTIHQWPATLVQPVGSPLSLECTVEGTSNPNLYWYRQAAGRGLQLLFYSVGIGQISSEVPQNLSASRPQDRQFILSSKKLLLSDSGFYLCAWSVRSGTEAFFGQGTRLTVV.

The chain employs TRBV7-2 and TRBJ2-6; a weak D match, TRBD1 (6 bases). The germline V and J ends were trimmed by 5 bases and 2 bases, with 13 bases remaining between them. The CDR3 runs to 16 residues. In germline, CDR1 is SGHTA, CDR2 FQGNSA. The CDR3 here is CASSLKQGTGANVLTF. In DNA, the CDR3 is TGTGCCAGCAGCCTAAAACAGGGCACTGGGGCCAACGTCCTGACTTTC.

The chain recombines TRBV28 with TRBJ2-5, with a tentative D call TRBD2 (5 bases). Per germline, CDR1 MDHEN and CDR2 SYDVKM. CDR3 length: 14 residues. CDR3 loop: CVSFSDASQETQYF. DNA of the CDR3: TGTGTTAGTTTTAGCGACGCCTCTCAAGAGACCCAGTACTTC.

CDR3 protein: CASSPDVFTNYGYTF. In nucleotides, the CDR3 is TGTGCCAGCAGCCCGGACGTATTTACTAACTATGGCTACACCTTC. The chain carries TRBV28 and TRBJ1-2; D call uncertain. Germline CDR1 and CDR2: MDHEN and SYDVKM. The CDR3 is made up of 15 amino acids. Trimming took off 6 bases at V and 0 bases at J, with 14 bases between the two ends.

This chain uses TRBV7-2 with TRBJ2-2; no clear D gene. This CDR3 is 15 amino acids long. Trimming pared 1 base from V and 1 base from J, leaving 7 bases between. Germline CDR1 SGHTA, CDR2 FQGNSA. CDR3 amino acids: CASSLDQLNTGELFF. The CDR3 DNA reads TGTGCCAGCAGCTTAGACCAGCTGAACACCGGGGAGCTGTTTTTT.

The CDR3 spells CASSSNWGNYGYTF. The CDR3 nucleotides are TGTGCCAGCAGTTCCAATTGGGGGAACTATGGCTACACCTTC. The V call is TRBV7-9, the J call TRBJ1-2, with D maybe TRBD1 (5 bases). Trimming stripped 6 bases from V and 2 bases from J, with 13 bases between. Germline CDR1 is SEHNR and CDR2 is FQNEAQ (reference sequence). The CDR3 loop spans 14 amino acids.

J is TRBJ2-7 and V is TRBV6-1; tentative D call: TRBD2 (6 bases). Germline assignment: CDR1 MNHNS and CDR2 SASEGT. The length of the CDR3 is 15 residues. With 4 bases removed from V and 4 bases from J, the gap between germline ends came to 17 bases. CDR3 nucleotide sequence: TGTGCCAGCAGTGGCGGGGTACTGGACGGGTACGAGCAGTACTTC. Translating it yields CASSGGVLDGYEQYF.

The rearrangement links TRBV29-1 to TRBJ2-1, with 8 bases identical to TRBD2. Per the germline V gene, CDR1 is SQVTM and CDR2 is ANQGSEA. This CDR3 contains 14 residues. The V gene end was trimmed by 4 bases and the J gene end by 9 bases; junction bases not matched to a gene: 11. In DNA, the CDR3 is TGCAGCGTTGGCTCTTCGACGGGAGGGAGTGAGCAGTTCTTC. It codes for CSVGSSTGGSEQFF.

The CDR3 bases are TGCGCCAGCAGCGCCAAAGGGGCCAGAGATTCACCCCTCCACTTT. Protein product: CASSAKGARDSPLHF. The V and J genes are TRBV5-1 and TRBJ1-6; TRBD1 might be the D (5 bases). Looked up from germline, CDR1 is SGHRS and CDR2 is YFSETQ. CDR3 length: 15 residues. V lost 4 bases to trimming and J lost 8 bases, with 16 bases between them.

The CDR3 spells CASSFVGTGASYEQYF. The DNA for the CDR3 is TGTGCCAGCAGCTTTGTTGGGACTGGGGCGTCCTACGAGCAGTACTTC. The V gene is TRBV11-1, the J gene TRBJ2-7, with D possibly being TRBD2 (6 bases). The V end lost 3 bases, the J end lost 1 base, and 16 bases lay between the germline ends. CDR1 and CDR2 from the germline V gene are SGHAT and FQDESV (reference sequence). The CDR3 has 16 residues.

J is TRBJ1-2 and V is TRBV27; the D gene is possibly TRBD1 (5 bases). The germline V gene has CDR1 MNHEY and CDR2 SMNVEV (reference sequence). Trimming shortened V by 2 bases and J by 7 bases, and 11 bases separated the two germline ends. This CDR3 region has 13 residues. This chain's CDR3 is CASSLGGMGGYTF. DNA of the CDR3: TGTGCCAGCAGTTTAGGGGGGATGGGTGGCTACACCTTC.

The rearrangement links TRBV19 to TRBJ1-1; D perhaps matches TRBD1 (6 bases). V lost 4 bases and J 6 bases, leaving 18 bases between the germline ends. Looked up from germline, CDR1 is LNHDA and CDR2 is SQIVND (reference sequence). This CDR3 spans 15 amino acids. The CDR3 DNA reads TGTGCCAGTAGTACCCACCAGGGGCGAGGGGCTGAAGCTTTCTTT. Protein product: CASSTHQGRGAEAFF.

The chain is built from TRBV5-6 and TRBJ1-5; 9 bases align to TRBD1. The CDR3 covers 17 residues. The V gene end was trimmed by 1 base and the J gene end by 4 bases; junction bases not matched to a gene: 9. Germline V CDR1 and CDR2: SGHDT, YYEEEE. CDR3 in amino acids: CASSLRDTGGLNQPQHF. The CDR3 DNA is TGTGCCAGCAGCTTGCGGGATACAGGGGGCCTGAATCAGCCCCAGCATTTT.

The genes are TRBV4-1 and TRBJ1-5; 8 nucleotides agree with TRBD1. V was pared by 2 bases and J by 7 bases, with 7 bases of the junction left unmatched. Germline lookup yields CDR1 MGHRA and CDR2 YSYEKL. The CDR3 loop spans 15 amino acids. CDR3 sequence reads: CASSQYQGAEQPQHF. DNA for the CDR3: TGCGCCAGCAGCCAATATCAGGGGGCAGAACAGCCCCAGCATTTT.